Described below is a single T cell receptor (beta chain) sequence and its context. Library preparation (for TCRbeta) was performed with unique molecular identifiers. MiXCR, applied by TCRdb to the PCR reads, yields one record per CDR3 protein. The table lists over 550,000 distinct CDR3 sequences, roughly a tenth of them singletons, with about 4% in the top ten. This sample was taken from a study of T-cell reconstitution after alpha-beta-depleted transplantation in children. Looked up from germline, CDR1 is SGHDT and CDR2 is YYEEEE. The V end was cut by 1 base, the J end by 1 base, with 11 bases between. The CDR3 loop spans 15 amino acids.

The sequencing used PBMCs from the stem cell graft donor, collected from the stem cell graft. The clonotype comes from a human donor who donated a stem cell graft to a child with acute myeloid leukemia. V gene TRBV5-6 combines with J gene TRBJ1-1; D remains unclear. CDR3 residues: CASSLRFRTNTEAFF. For the CDR3, the DNA is TGTGCCAGCAGCTTGAGATTCAGGACGAACACTGAAGCTTTCTTT.